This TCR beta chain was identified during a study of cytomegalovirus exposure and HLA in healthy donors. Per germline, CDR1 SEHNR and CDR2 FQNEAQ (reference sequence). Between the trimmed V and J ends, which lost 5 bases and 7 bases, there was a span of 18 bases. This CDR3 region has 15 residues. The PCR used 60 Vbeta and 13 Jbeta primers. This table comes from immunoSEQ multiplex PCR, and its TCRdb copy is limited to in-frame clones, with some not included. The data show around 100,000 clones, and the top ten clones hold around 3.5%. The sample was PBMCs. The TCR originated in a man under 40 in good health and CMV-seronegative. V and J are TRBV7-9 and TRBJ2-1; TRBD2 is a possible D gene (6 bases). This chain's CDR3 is CASSPRGSGTNEQFF. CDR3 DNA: TGTGCCAGCAGCCCCCGGGGTAGCGGTACGAATGAGCAGTTCTTC.